This entry lists 20 T cell receptor beta chains sequenced from one sample in a study of cytomegalovirus exposure and HLA in healthy donors. Both 60 Vbeta primers and 13 Jbeta primers went into the PCR. Sequenced by immunoSEQ multiplex PCR; TCRdb stores in-frame clones only, minus some. The sample lists 150,000 to 200,000 clones; about 80% were seen once. The sample was PBMCs. These TCRs come from a young woman in good health and CMV-seropositive.

This chain links TRBV27 with TRBJ1-2; no clear D gene. Trimming cost V 2 bases and J 2 bases, with 6 bases left between them. The CDR3 has 13 residues. Germline V gives CDR1 MNHEY, CDR2 SMNVEV (reference sequence). The CDR3 sequence: CASSLNRNYGYTF. CDR3 sequence (DNA): TGTGCCAGCAGTTTAAACAGAAACTATGGCTACACCTTC.

The chain recombines TRBV9 with TRBJ2-2; the D gene is possibly TRBD2 (6 bases). CDR1 and CDR2 from the germline V gene are SGDLS and YYNGEE. Trimming cost V 2 bases and J 3 bases, with 11 bases left between them. The CDR3 is 15 amino acids. Here the CDR3 DNA reads TGTGCCAGCAGCGTTGGAGGGGAGGACACCGGGGAGCTGTTTTTT. It is translated as CASSVGGEDTGELFF.

There are a few counts of this clone. The chain employs TRBV5-1 and TRBJ2-7; the D is unclear. The CDR3 consists of 16 residues. Germline V gives CDR1 SGHRS, CDR2 YFSETQ. V was cut by 0 bases and J by 7 bases, with 20 bases left in between. CDR3 amino acids: CASSLVRLGERREQYF. The CDR3 DNA sequence: TGCGCCAGCAGCTTGGTGAGGTTGGGTGAGAGAAGAGAGCAGTACTTC.

Here the CDR3 reads CASTKSSGRGEQYF. DNA of the CDR3: TGTGCCAGCACCAAATCTAGCGGGAGGGGCGAGCAGTACTTC. The J gene is TRBJ2-7, the V gene TRBV7-9; TRBD2 agrees at 12 bases. Unmatched junction bases numbered 7, after V lost 7 bases and J lost 6 bases. Germline V gene data show CDR1 as SEHNR and CDR2 as FQNEAQ (reference sequence). There are 14 residues in the CDR3.

V and J are TRBV9 and TRBJ2-7; 9 bases line up with TRBD1. Germline V gene lookup returns CDR1 SGDLS and CDR2 YYNGEE. The CDR3 is made up of 16 amino acids. V was clipped by 0 bases and J by 2 bases; unmatched bases: 6. In DNA, the CDR3 is TGTGCCAGCAGCGTAGGGGACAGGGAGAGGCCCTACGAGCAGTACTTC. Its protein is CASSVGDRERPYEQYF. The variable domain in full, completed from reference TRBV9 and TRBJ2-7, reads DSGVTQTPKHLITATGQRVTLRCSPRSGDLSVYWYQQSLDQGLQFLIQYYNGEERAKGNILERFSAQQFPDLHSELNLSSLELGDSALYFCASSVGDRERPYEQYFGPGTRLTVT.

J is TRBJ2-7 and V is TRBV6-5, with D maybe TRBD2 (5 bases). V was shortened by 6 bases and J by 0 bases, with 12 bases between the two germline ends. Germline CDR1 is MNHEY and CDR2 is SVGAGI. The CDR3 length is 14 residues. The CDR3 region has the DNA TGTGCCAGCAGCCTTAGCGAGAGCTCCTACGAGCAGTACTTC. This gives the protein CASSLSESSYEQYF.

The chain has TRBV5-4 and TRBJ1-1; TRBD1 might be the D (5 bases). From germline, CDR1 is SGHNT and CDR2 YYREEE (reference sequence). This CDR3 has 15 residues. Trimming stripped 2 bases from V and 3 bases from J, with 14 bases between. As DNA, the CDR3 is TGTGCCAGCAGCTTAACTACGACAGTTTACACTGAAGCTTTCTTT. It codes for CASSLTTTVYTEAFF.

The chain has TRBV5-6 and TRBJ2-7, with 9 nucleotides matching TRBD2. The V and J ends lost 0 bases and 6 bases, in that order; junction bases with no gene match: 7. The CDR3 has 15 amino acids. Per germline, CDR1 SGHDT and CDR2 YYEEEE. The CDR3 DNA sequence: TGTGCCAGCAGCTTGGTGCTAGCGGGACTTGGCGAGCAGTACTTC. Its protein is CASSLVLAGLGEQYF.

V gene TRBV4-1 combines with J gene TRBJ2-1; 7 bases match TRBD2. The CDR3 has 14 residues. The junction had 4 bases not matched to a gene; V was cut back by 4 bases and J by 4 bases. CDR1 and CDR2 (germline): MGHRA, YSYEKL. Written as DNA, the CDR3 is TGCGCCAGCAGCCCCAGCGGGGTATACAATGAGCAGTTCTTC. It is translated as CASSPSGVYNEQFF.

This chain joins TRBV18 and TRBJ2-3; the match to TRBD2 covers 8 bases. The CDR3 covers 14 residues. Losses at the gene ends were 3 bases for V and 2 bases for J; bases not matched to a gene: 1. Germline CDR1 is KGHSH and CDR2 is LQKENI. CDR3 DNA sequence: TGTGCCAGCTCACCGCGGGAGGTCACAGATACGCAGTATTTT. It is translated as CASSPREVTDTQYF.

This clone was detected a few times. This rearrangement joins TRBV27 to TRBJ2-7; TRBD2 aligns across 12 bases. The CDR3 has 17 amino acids. CDR1 and CDR2 (germline): MNHEY, SMNVEV (reference sequence). The V gene end was trimmed by 3 bases and the J gene end by 3 bases; junction bases not matched to a gene: 9. The DNA of the CDR3 is TGTGCCAGCAGTTTGAGGCTAGCGGGAGGGCCTTACTACGAGCAGTACTTC. Protein: CASSLRLAGGPYYEQYF.

The chain has TRBV7-6 and TRBJ2-1; 14 bases map to TRBD2. CDR3 length: 19 amino acids. J lost 8 bases, V lost 6 bases, and 18 bases had no gene match. Germline V gene sequence: CDR1 SGHVS, CDR2 FNYEAQ. The CDR3 loop reads CASSRYGTSGRGYVDEQFF. The CDR3 DNA sequence: TGTGCCAGCAGTCGCTACGGGACTAGCGGGAGAGGTTATGTGGATGAGCAGTTCTTC.

This clone has more than one count but fewer than ten. This chain connects TRBV9 to TRBJ1-1; D gene uncertain. The germline V gene encodes CDR1 SGDLS and CDR2 YYNGEE. This CDR3 spans 14 amino acids. The ends were cut back, 0 bases at V and 1 base at J, with 7 bases in the middle. For the CDR3, the DNA is TGTGCCAGCAGCGTAGGCGGGAAGAACACTGAAGCTTTCTTT. It encodes CASSVGGKNTEAFF.

The V call is TRBV9, the J call TRBJ2-7; TRBD1 might be the D (6 bases). CDR1 and CDR2 (germline): SGDLS, YYNGEE. The length of the CDR3 is 14 residues. V lost 4 bases, J lost 5 bases, and 16 bases lay in between. CDR3 nucleotide sequence: TGTGCCAGCAGCACCGGGACAATCCCCGACGAGCAGTACTTC. Translating gives CASSTGTIPDEQYF.

This chain links TRBV6-5 with TRBJ2-1, with 8 bases fitting TRBD2. J gave up 0 bases and V 4 bases, and 2 bases lay outside the gene matches. In germline, CDR1 is MNHEY, CDR2 SVGAGI. The CDR3 sequence is 15 residues long. The CDR3 region is CASSSSGSSYNEQFF. In DNA, the CDR3 is TGTGCCAGCAGTTCCAGCGGGAGCTCCTACAATGAGCAGTTCTTC.

J is TRBJ2-2 and V is TRBV23-1; tentative D call: TRBD1 (6 bases). TRBV23-1 is an ORF, with its function uncertain. Trimming removed 3 bases from V and 5 bases from J, with 19 bases in between. This CDR3 contains 17 residues. The CDR3 sequence: CASSHLRRGTTTGELFF. CDR3 coding DNA: TGCGCCAGCAGTCACCTAAGAAGGGGGACAACAACCGGGGAGCTGTTTTTT.

This clone appeared a few times. The chain is built from TRBV5-4 and TRBJ2-2, with D perhaps matching TRBD2 (6 bases). This CDR3 spans 16 amino acids. V was cut by 4 bases and J by 1 base, with 14 bases left in between. Germline V lookup: CDR1 SGHNT, CDR2 YYREEE (reference sequence). The CDR3 spells CASSPAGRQNTGELFF. The CDR3 bases are TGTGCCAGCAGCCCCGCGGGGCGCCAGAACACCGGGGAGCTGTTTTTT.

The chain employs TRBV28 and TRBJ2-7; 10 bases line up with TRBD2. The germline CDR1 and CDR2 sequences are MDHEN and SYDVKM. J gave up 3 bases and V 5 bases, and 7 bases lay outside the gene matches. The CDR3 is made up of 15 amino acids. In DNA form, the CDR3 reads TGTGCCAGCAGTGTCCCTAGCGGGAGAAACTACGAGCAGTACTTC. This encodes CASSVPSGRNYEQYF.

The chain carries TRBV10-1 and TRBJ2-1, with 14 bases fitting TRBD2. V was clipped by 3 bases and J by 6 bases; unmatched bases: 4. Germline V gene data show CDR1 as WNHNN and CDR2 as SYGVQD (reference sequence). This CDR3 is built from 16 residues. CDR3 sequence reads: CASSDPGTSGSNEQFF. CDR3 coding DNA: TGCGCCAGCAGTGACCCCGGGACTAGCGGGAGCAATGAGCAGTTCTTC.

CDR3 sequence (DNA): TGTGCCAGCAGCTTATACAGGGGGTTGCCTAATGAAAAACTGTTTTTT. It translates to CASSLYRGLPNEKLFF. The gene calls are TRBV7-2 and TRBJ1-4; 8 bases are shared with TRBD1. Germline V gene lookup returns CDR1 SGHTA and CDR2 FQGNSA. V gave up 2 bases and J gave up 3 bases; unmatched junction bases: 5. This CDR3 is built from 16 residues. Using reference TRBV7-2 and TRBJ1-4 for the parts outside the CDR3, the full variable domain is GAGVSQSPSNKVTEKGKDVELRCDPISGHTALYWYRQSLGQGLEFLIYFQGNSAPDKSGLPSDRFSAERTGGSVSTLTIQRTQQEDSAVYLCASSLYRGLPNEKLFFGSGTQLSVL.